This T cell receptor (beta chain) was sequenced for a study of blood T cell repertoires in COVID-19. The wider study: Samples of COVID-19 (acute and convalescent) were obtained from the United States, Italy and Spain. The cDNA or gDNA used as material had been derived from T cells, B-cell-depleted T cells, or PBMCs.

The V and J ends lost 7 bases and 6 bases, in that order; junction bases with no gene match: 8. The CDR3 is 14 amino acids. Germline values: CDR1 SNHLY, CDR2 FYNNEI. Original data processing: Amplified reference gene primers provided the basis for estimating nucleated cell counts. Profiled with immunoSEQ multiplex PCR; TCRdb holds only in-frame clones, not every one. The DNA was the basis for D and trimming; V, J and clone size are from that table. The sample contains more than 150,000 clones, roughly 73% of which appear only once. The V gene is TRBV2, the J gene TRBJ1-3, with 8 positions matching TRBD1. The receptor was isolated from a woman over 75 with active or convalescent COVID-19. The material sequenced was peripheral blood. The chain's CDR3 is CASMYGTGANTIYF. The CDR3 DNA reads as TGTGCCAGCATGTATGGGACAGGCGCAAACACCATATATTTT.